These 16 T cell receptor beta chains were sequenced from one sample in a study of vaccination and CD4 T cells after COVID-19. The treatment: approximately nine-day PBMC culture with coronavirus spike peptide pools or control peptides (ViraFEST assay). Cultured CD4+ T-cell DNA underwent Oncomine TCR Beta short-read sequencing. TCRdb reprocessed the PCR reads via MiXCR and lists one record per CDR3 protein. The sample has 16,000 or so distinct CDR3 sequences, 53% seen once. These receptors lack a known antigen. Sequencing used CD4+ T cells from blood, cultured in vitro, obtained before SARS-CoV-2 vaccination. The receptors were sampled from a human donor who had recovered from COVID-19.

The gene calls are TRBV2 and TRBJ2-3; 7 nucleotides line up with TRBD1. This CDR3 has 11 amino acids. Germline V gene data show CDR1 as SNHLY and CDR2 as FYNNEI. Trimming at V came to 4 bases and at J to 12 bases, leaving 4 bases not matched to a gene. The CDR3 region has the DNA TGTGCCAGCAGTGGACAGGGCTTCCAGTATTTT. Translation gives CASSGQGFQYF. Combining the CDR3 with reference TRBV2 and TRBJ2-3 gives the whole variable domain EPEVTQTPSHQVTQMGQEVILRCVPISNHLYFYWYRQILGQKVEFLVSFYNNEISEKSEIFDDQFSVERPDGSNFTLKIRSTKLEDSAMYFCASSGQGFQYFGPGTRLTVL.

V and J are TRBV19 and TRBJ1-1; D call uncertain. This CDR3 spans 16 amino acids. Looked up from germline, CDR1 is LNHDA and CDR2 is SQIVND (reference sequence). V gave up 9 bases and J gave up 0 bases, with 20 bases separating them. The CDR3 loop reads CASDLGGGMMNTEAFF. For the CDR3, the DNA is TGTGCCAGCGACCTGGGCGGAGGGATGATGAACACTGAAGCTTTCTTT.

The CDR3, as DNA: TGTGCCAGCAGCTTAGTGGACCTAGCGGGCCTTTTCTTTCGGTTCTTC. This sequence encodes CASSLVDLAGLFFRFF. This sequence joins TRBV7-8 and TRBJ2-1; 8 bases align to TRBD2. The CDR3 extends over 16 amino acids. Germline CDR1 reads SGHVS; CDR2 reads FQNEAQ. V shed 1 base and J 15 bases; nucleotides not matched to a gene: 17.

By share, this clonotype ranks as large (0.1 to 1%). The CDR3 reads CASSPGDRGETQYF. The CDR3 DNA is TGTGCCAGCTCACCAGGAGACAGGGGTGAGACCCAGTACTTC. The chain joins TRBV18 to TRBJ2-5; TRBD1 aligns across 8 bases. Germline lookup yields CDR1 KGHSH and CDR2 LQKENI. The V gene end was trimmed by 2 bases and the J gene end by 5 bases; junction bases not matched to a gene: 4. The CDR3 totals 14 residues.

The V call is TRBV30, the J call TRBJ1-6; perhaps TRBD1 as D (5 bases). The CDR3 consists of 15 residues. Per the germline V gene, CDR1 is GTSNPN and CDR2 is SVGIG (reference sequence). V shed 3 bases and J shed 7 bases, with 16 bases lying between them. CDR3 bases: TGTGCCTGGAGAGTAAGAGGACACCGAAATTCACCCCTCCACTTT. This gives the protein CAWRVRGHRNSPLHF. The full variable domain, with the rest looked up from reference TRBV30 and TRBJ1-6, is SQTIHQWPATLVQPVGSPLSLECTVEGTSNPNLYWYRQAAGRGLQLLFYSVGIGQISSEVPQNLSASRPQDRQFILSSKKLLLSDSGFYLCAWRVRGHRNSPLHFGNGTRLTVT.

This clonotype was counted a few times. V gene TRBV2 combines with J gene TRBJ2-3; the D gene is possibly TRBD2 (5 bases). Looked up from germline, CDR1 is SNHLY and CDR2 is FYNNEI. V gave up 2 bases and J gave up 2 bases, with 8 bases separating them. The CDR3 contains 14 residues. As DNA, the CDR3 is TGTGCCAGCAGTGAACGGAGGTACACAGATACGCAGTATTTT. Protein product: CASSERRYTDTQYF.

Written as DNA, the CDR3 is TGTGCCAGCAGCCTGGGGACTAGCGGTACCTACGAGCAGTACTTC. Its translation: CASSLGTSGTYEQYF. V usage is TRBV7-8 and J usage is TRBJ2-7, with 11 bases that match TRBD2. The CDR3 has 15 amino acids. The J segment lost 2 bases and the V segment lost 5 bases, leaving 5 bases of the junction unmatched. Germline V gene sequence: CDR1 SGHVS, CDR2 FQNEAQ.

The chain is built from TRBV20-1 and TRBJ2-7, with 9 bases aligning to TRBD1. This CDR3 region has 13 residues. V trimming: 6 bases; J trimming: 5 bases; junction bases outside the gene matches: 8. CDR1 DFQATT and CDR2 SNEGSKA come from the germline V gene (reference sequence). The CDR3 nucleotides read TGCAGTGCCTCACAGGGGGCGCATCACGAGCAGTACTTC. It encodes CSASQGAHHEQYF.

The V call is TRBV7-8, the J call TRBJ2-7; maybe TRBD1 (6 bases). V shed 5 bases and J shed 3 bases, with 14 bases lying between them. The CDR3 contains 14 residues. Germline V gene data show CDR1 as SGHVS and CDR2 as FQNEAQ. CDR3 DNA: TGTGCCAGCAGCCGACTGGGGGCAGGCTACGAGCAGTACTTC. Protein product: CASSRLGAGYEQYF.

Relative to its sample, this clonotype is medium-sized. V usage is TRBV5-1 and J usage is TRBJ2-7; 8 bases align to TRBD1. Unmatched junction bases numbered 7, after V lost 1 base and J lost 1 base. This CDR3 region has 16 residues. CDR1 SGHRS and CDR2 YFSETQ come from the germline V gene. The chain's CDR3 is CASSLLAGGASYEQYF. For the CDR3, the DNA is TGCGCCAGCAGCTTGTTGGCAGGGGGCGCGTCCTACGAGCAGTACTTC. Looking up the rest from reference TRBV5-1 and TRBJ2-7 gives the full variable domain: KAGVTQTPRYLIKTRGQQVTLSCSPISGHRSVSWYQQTPGQGLQFLFEYFSETQRNKGNFPGRFSGRQFSNSRSEMNVSTLELGDSALYLCASSLLAGGASYEQYFGPGTRLTVT.

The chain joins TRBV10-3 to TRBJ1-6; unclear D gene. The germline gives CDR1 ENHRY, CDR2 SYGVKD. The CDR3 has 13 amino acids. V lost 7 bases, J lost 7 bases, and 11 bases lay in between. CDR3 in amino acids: CAIMARNNSPLHF. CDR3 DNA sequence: TGTGCCATCATGGCCAGGAACAATTCACCCCTCCACTTT.

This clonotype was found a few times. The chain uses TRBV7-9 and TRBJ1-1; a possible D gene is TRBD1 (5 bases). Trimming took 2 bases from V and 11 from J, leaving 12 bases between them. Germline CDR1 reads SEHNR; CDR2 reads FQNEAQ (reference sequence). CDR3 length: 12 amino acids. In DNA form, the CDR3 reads TGTGCCAGCAGCTTACCCCAGGGAATGGCTTTCTTT. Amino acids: CASSLPQGMAFF.

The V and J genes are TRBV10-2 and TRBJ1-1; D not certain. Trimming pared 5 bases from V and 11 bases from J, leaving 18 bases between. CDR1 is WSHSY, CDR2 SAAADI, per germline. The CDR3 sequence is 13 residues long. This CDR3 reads CASSSGGYSGAFF. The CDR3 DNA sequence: TGCGCCAGCAGTTCGGGTGGGTATAGTGGGGCTTTCTTT.

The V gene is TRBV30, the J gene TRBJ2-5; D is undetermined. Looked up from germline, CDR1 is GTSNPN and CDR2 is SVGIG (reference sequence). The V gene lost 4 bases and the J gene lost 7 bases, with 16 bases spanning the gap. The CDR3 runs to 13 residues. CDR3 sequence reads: CAWKVSGPGTQYF. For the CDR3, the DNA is TGTGCCTGGAAGGTTTCCGGGCCGGGGACCCAGTACTTC.

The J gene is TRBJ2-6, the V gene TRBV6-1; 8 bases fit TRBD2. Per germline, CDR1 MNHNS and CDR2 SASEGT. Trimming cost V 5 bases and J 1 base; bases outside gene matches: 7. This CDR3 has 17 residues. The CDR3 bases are TGTGCCAGCAGTCTATCGTCGGGGGGGTCTGGGGCCAACGTCCTGACTTTC. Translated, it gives CASSLSSGGSGANVLTF.

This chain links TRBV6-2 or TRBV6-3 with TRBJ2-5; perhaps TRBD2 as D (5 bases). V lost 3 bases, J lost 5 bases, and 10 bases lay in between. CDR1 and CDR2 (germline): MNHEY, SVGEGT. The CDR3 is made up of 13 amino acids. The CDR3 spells CASSYHGEETQYF. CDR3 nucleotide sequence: TGTGCCAGCAGTTATCATGGGGAGGAGACCCAGTACTTC.